These T cell receptor beta chains were read from a single sample in a study of cytomegalovirus exposure and HLA in healthy donors. Generated by immunoSEQ multiplex PCR, the TCRdb table keeps only in-frame clones and is missing some. In all, the sample yields more than 90,000 clones. The material sequenced was PBMCs. Receptors originate from a man aged 35 to 55 in good health and CMV-seropositive. Each CDR3 is given without its conserved first and last residue.

CDR3	V	J
ASTEPGTSGSYEQY	TRBV28	TRBJ2-7
TSSLSNVVSENTEAF	TRBV1	TRBJ1-1
ASSRTVNTEAF	TRBV6-5	TRBJ1-1
ASSPQGTGNEQY	TRBV18	TRBJ2-7
ASSTTGSLLPNGYT	TRBV19	TRBJ1-2
ASSLAQTGLETEAF	TRBV5-1	TRBJ1-1
ASSLSGQKKIRAQH	TRBV28	TRBJ1-5
ASSVSQGTGELF	TRBV27	TRBJ2-2
ASSGDRTNNEQF	TRBV6-4	TRBJ2-1
ASLAYPGEEGDYGYT	TRBV19	TRBJ1-2
ATLKAGENYNEQF	TRBV7-9	TRBJ2-1
ASSPSGRADTGELF	TRBV7-6	TRBJ2-2
SARQGSDTQY	TRBV29-1	TRBJ2-3
ASSPQANLLAGGPADTQY	TRBV4-3	TRBJ2-3
AISDHWTGNTDTQY	TRBV10-3	TRBJ2-3
ASSPGQSTDTQY	TRBV4-1	TRBJ2-3
SVALPGGSNQPQH	TRBV29-1	TRBJ1-5
ASSLAIRAGVTEAF	TRBV7-2	TRBJ1-1
ASSVAGQGYNEQF	TRBV6-4	TRBJ2-1
ASSPRDRVLGEAF	TRBV18	TRBJ1-1
ASSTGQGQETQY	TRBV7-3	TRBJ2-5
ASGDSSSTDTQY	TRBV2	TRBJ2-3
SAQGAREKLF	TRBV29-1	TRBJ1-4
ASSPIDTEAF	TRBV18	TRBJ1-1
ASSLVGDRGLYEQY	TRBV11-2	TRBJ2-7
ASSGVTKTSYNEQF	TRBV28	TRBJ2-1
ASSYGTGEANYGYT	TRBV5-6	TRBJ1-2
ASSKQGALTGELF	TRBV7-3	TRBJ2-2
ASSSLGTWTQY	TRBV14	TRBJ2-3
ASSPPSGRVGEQF	TRBV18	TRBJ2-1
ASSGQNTGELF	TRBV27	TRBJ2-2
ASSPGLQETQY	TRBV7-2	TRBJ2-5
ASSRRPGQGAYEQY	TRBV14	TRBJ2-7
ASRGTANHGYT	TRBV27	TRBJ1-2
ASRDGRGVGSNQPQH	TRBV2	TRBJ1-5
ASRGAGMNTEAF	TRBV6-4	TRBJ1-1
ASSRTGSYGYT	TRBV10-1	TRBJ1-2
ASSLFSSGRTVAKNIQY	TRBV28	TRBJ2-4
ASSQGGAGDWEKLF	TRBV14	TRBJ1-4
ASSPLAGDNEQF	TRBV18	TRBJ2-1
ASSANQPQH	TRBV5-8	TRBJ1-5
AISELGQGIYNEQF	TRBV10-3	TRBJ2-1
ASSLAAGSTDTQY	TRBV7-9	TRBJ2-3
ASSNPTGKDTEAF	TRBV5-1	TRBJ1-1
ASSLAQGEYEQY	TRBV7-6	TRBJ2-7
ASSLLDSPTAEAF	TRBV6-5	TRBJ1-1